This T cell receptor beta chain was profiled in a study of T cells in localized non-small cell lung cancer. Overall study results and limits: A raised T cell density in blood coincided with lengthier overall survival.

Germline lookup yields CDR1 MNHNS and CDR2 SASEGT. The CDR3 extends over 13 amino acids. V dropped 8 bases and J dropped 2 bases, with 13 bases sitting between them. The data were produced by immunoSEQ multiplex PCR, yet TCRdb's version contains in-frame clones alone and is incomplete. This sample has around 100,000 clones, with over 80% found just once. With regard to this clone: Antigen: not known.

V gene TRBV6-1 combines with J gene TRBJ2-7; TRBD1 is a possible D gene (5 bases). The source was peripheral blood, collected before any cancer treatment. The sequence derives from a man aged 40-75 years with stage I squamous cell lung carcinoma. The CDR3 DNA sequence: TGTGCCAGCCACTTTCAGGGTACCTACGAGCAGTACTTC. This codes for CASHFQGTYEQYF.